This T cell receptor beta chain was recovered during a study of control samples from healthy donors and cancer patients. Sequencing was performed with immunoSEQ multiplex PCR; in TCRdb, only in-frame clones are kept and a portion is missing. This sample yields about 150,000 clones, of which about 91% are seen a single time; approximately 3.4% belongs to the top ten. CDR1 and CDR2 (germline): SGHAT, FQNNGV. With V trimmed by 2 bases and J by 12 bases, 12 bases remained unmatched. The CDR3 runs 14 residues. The V gene is TRBV11-2, the J gene TRBJ1-2, with 7 bases matching TRBD1. The source material was blood. The sequence was collected from a man younger than 40 in good health. As DNA, the CDR3 is TGTGCCAGCAGCTTATGGAAACTGGGACAGAATAACACCTTC. Protein: CASSLWKLGQNNTF.